The 9 T cell receptor beta chains reported below all come from one sample, sequenced in a study of T-cell memory formation after mild COVID-19. TCRdb processed the 5' RACE reads anew with MiXCR; each CDR3 protein has one entry. Here the sample spans 300,000 to 400,000 distinct CDR3 sequences, around 28% being singletons. The sample was PBMCs or a T cell subset sorted from them (not recorded which). The receptors here all came from an adult woman who had mild COVID-19 (a few samples of this study predate the infection). Cell type and time point are not known.

The chain employs TRBV24-1 and TRBJ1-2; TRBD1 aligns across 10 bases. Germline V gives CDR1 KGHDR, CDR2 SFDVKD. The CDR3 spans 15 residues. With 6 bases clipped from V and 1 base from J, the junction kept 4 bases outside the gene matches. The CDR3 bases are TGTGCCACCAGTCCGGGACAGGGGTTTAACTATGGCTACACCTTC. This encodes CATSPGQGFNYGYTF.

The CDR3 is CASSSMGYGYTF. The CDR3 DNA sequence: TGTGCCAGCAGCTCTATGGGGTATGGCTACACCTTC. The chain links TRBV7-2 to TRBJ1-2; no clear D gene. Germline-derived CDR1 and CDR2 are SGHTA and FQGNSA. The V and J ends lost 4 bases and 5 bases respectively, with 8 bases between them. This CDR3 spans 12 amino acids.

On this clonotype itself: The junction shows a germline mismatch at one end, possibly a read error. The chain carries TRBV5-1 and TRBJ2-2; D ambiguous. Germline values: CDR1 SGHRS, CDR2 YFSETQ. The CDR3 length is 13 residues. The CDR3 DNA follows: TGCGCCAGCAGCCCGCCCGACACCAGGGAGCTGTTTTTT. It translates to CASSPPDTRELFF.

The CDR3 is CASSLTGEVGTEAFF. Written as DNA, the CDR3 is TGTGCCAGCAGCTTAACAGGGGAGGTAGGGACTGAAGCTTTCTTT. This rearrangement joins TRBV7-3 to TRBJ1-1; maybe TRBD1 (5 bases). The ends were cut back, 0 bases at V and 5 bases at J, with 13 bases in the middle. The CDR3 spans 15 residues. CDR1 is SGHTA, CDR2 FQGTGA, per germline.

About this clonotype: The junction departs from germline at one end; a sequencing error may be responsible. This chain joins TRBV24-1 and TRBJ2-3; D tentatively fits TRBD1 or TRBD2 (5 bases each). This CDR3 has 15 amino acids. CDR1 and CDR2 (germline): KGHDR, SFDVKD. CDR3 sequence reads: CVTSDSGRRPDTQYF. The CDR3 nucleotides are TGTGTCACCAGTGATTCGGGACGCAGACCAGATACGCAGTATTTT.

This clonotype was detected only a few times. This chain links TRBV29-1 with TRBJ1-2; D unresolved. Germline V gene data show CDR1 as SQVTM and CDR2 as ANQGSEA. The V gene lost 6 bases and the J gene lost 4 bases, with 9 bases spanning the gap. This CDR3 is built from 11 residues. The CDR3 DNA reads TGCAGCGTGACCAGAGGCTATGGCTACACCTTC. It is translated as CSVTRGYGYTF.

This clonotype showed up just a few times. The V and J genes are TRBV6-5 and TRBJ2-2, with a weak D call TRBD2 (7 bases). The CDR3 runs to 16 residues. The V gene's germline CDR1 is MNHEY and CDR2 SVGAGI. Trimming shortened V by 7 bases and J by 6 bases, and 21 bases separated the two germline ends. CDR3 residues: CASTSGGGAIAGELFF. For the CDR3, the DNA is TGTGCCAGCACCTCTGGGGGGGGGGCGATCGCCGGGGAGCTGTTTTTT.

The chain is built from TRBV15 and TRBJ2-3; 11 bases fit TRBD2. Unmatched junction bases numbered 4, after V lost 2 bases and J lost 3 bases. Germline CDR1 LNHNV, CDR2 YYDKDF (reference sequence). The CDR3 runs to 16 residues. The CDR3 sequence: CATSRRSGGVTDTQYF. CDR3 nucleotides: TGTGCCACCAGCAGACGTAGCGGGGGGGTTACAGATACGCAGTATTTT.

V is TRBV7-6 and J is TRBJ1-4; TRBD1 matches at 10 bases. CDR1 is SGHVS and CDR2 is FNYEAQ in the germline V gene. Trimming cost V 5 bases and J 10 bases; bases outside gene matches: 10. CDR3 length: 15 amino acids. The CDR3 region is CASSPIGTGERKLFF. The CDR3 bases are TGTGCCAGCAGCCCCATCGGGACAGGGGAACGAAAACTGTTTTTT.